One and the same sample provided the 14 T cell receptor beta chains below, sequenced in a study of early T cells in non-severe SARS-CoV-2 infection. TCRdb reprocessed the 5' RACE reads via MiXCR and lists one record per CDR3 protein. The repertoire holds around 100,000 distinct CDR3 sequences, with around 14% as singletons. Sequenced: whole blood. The origin of the receptors is an adult who was a healthcare worker with PCR-confirmed SARS-CoV-2 infection or an uninfected control (not recorded which).

The chain carries TRBV18 and TRBJ2-2; the D gene is possibly TRBD2 (6 bases). CDR1 is KGHSH and CDR2 is LQKENI in the germline V gene. Trimming took 5 bases from V and 5 from J, leaving 9 bases between them. The CDR3 spans 13 residues. The CDR3 sequence is CASSGGATGELFF. The CDR3 coding sequence is TGTGCCAGCTCAGGCGGGGCTACCGGGGAGCTGTTTTTT. The full variable domain, with the rest looked up from reference TRBV18 and TRBJ2-2, is NAGVMQNPRHLVRRRGQEARLRCSPMKGHSHVYWYRQLPEEGLKFMVYLQKENIIDESGMPKERFSAEFPKEGPSILRIQQVVRGDSAAYFCASSGGATGELFFGEGSRLTVL.

The chain uses TRBV28 and TRBJ2-3; 10 bases fit TRBD2. The germline V gene has CDR1 MDHEN and CDR2 SYDVKM. The CDR3 is 16 residues long. V shed 1 base and J 2 bases; nucleotides not matched to a gene: 3. CDR3 nucleotide sequence: TGTGCCAGCAGTTTATCTGGACTAGCGGCCACAGATACGCAGTATTTT. Translated, it gives CASSLSGLAATDTQYF.

This clonotype was counted a few times. The rearrangement uses TRBV6-5 and TRBJ1-4; no definite D call. Deletions cut 6 bases from V and 8 bases from J, with 19 bases between. The CDR3 is 15 amino acids. Germline loops: CDR1 MNHEY, CDR2 SVGAGI. The CDR3 region is CASRELEANTEKLFF. For the CDR3, the DNA is TGTGCCAGCAGGGAACTTGAGGCCAACACCGAAAAACTGTTTTTT.

This clonotype occurred a few times. The gene calls are TRBV12-3 or TRBV12-4 and TRBJ1-4; 7 bases are a match to TRBD1. V lost 5 bases to trimming and J lost 0 bases; unmatched junction nucleotides: 6. This CDR3 has 16 residues. CDR3 coding DNA: TGTGCCAGCAGTCGGACAGGCGGCGCAACTAATGAAAAACTGTTTTTT. It yields the protein CASSRTGGATNEKLFF.

V usage is TRBV11-2 and J usage is TRBJ2-7, with D unclear. This CDR3 region has 14 residues. CDR1 SGHAT and CDR2 FQNNGV come from the germline V gene. With 1 base removed from V and 3 bases from J, the gap between germline ends came to 10 bases. DNA of the CDR3: TGTGCCAGCAGCTTAGGCTTCAGAATCTACGAGCAGTACTTC. Encoded protein: CASSLGFRIYEQYF.

In its sample, this clonotype was seen many times. This chain connects TRBV7-2 to TRBJ2-5, with D tentatively TRBD1 (5 bases). This CDR3 has 12 amino acids. Germline values: CDR1 SGHTA, CDR2 FQGNSA. Trimming took off 10 bases at V and 5 bases at J, with 14 bases between the two ends. CDR3 in amino acids: CAITGQGETQYF. Written as DNA, the CDR3 is TGTGCCATCACAGGCCAAGGCGAGACCCAGTACTTC. The complete variable domain, with remaining parts taken from reference TRBV7-2 and TRBJ2-5, reads GAGVSQSPSNKVTEKGKDVELRCDPISGHTALYWYRQSLGQGLEFLIYFQGNSAPDKSGLPSDRFSAERTGGSVSTLTIQRTQQEDSAVYLCAITGQGETQYFGPGTRLLVL.

The rearrangement uses TRBV5-4 and TRBJ2-1; 11 bases align to TRBD2. Germline V gene data show CDR1 as SGHNT and CDR2 as YYREEE (reference sequence). CDR3 size: 16 residues. The ends lost 0 bases at V and 6 bases at J; junction bases unmatched: 5. In DNA, the CDR3 is TGTGCCAGCAGCTTGGGACTAGCGGGATCTCCCAATGAGCAGTTCTTC. Amino acids: CASSLGLAGSPNEQFF. Full variable domain (outside the CDR3, taken from reference TRBV5-4 and TRBJ2-1): ETGVTQSPTHLIKTRGQQVTLRCSSQSGHNTVSWYQQALGQGPQFIFQYYREEENGRGNFPPRFSGLQFPNYSSELNVNALELDDSALYLCASSLGLAGSPNEQFFGPGTRLTVL.

The chain employs TRBV20-1 and TRBJ2-7; perhaps TRBD2 as D (5 bases). The CDR3 consists of 11 residues. V shed 6 bases and J shed 0 bases, with 6 bases lying between them. Per germline, CDR1 DFQATT and CDR2 SNEGSKA (reference sequence). In nucleotides, the CDR3 is TGCAGTGCAGCGGACTCCTACGAGCAGTACTTC. This encodes CSAADSYEQYF.

The table lists this clonotype with a few counts. The chain couples TRBV9 to TRBJ1-6, with D possibly being TRBD1 (5 bases). Looked up from germline, CDR1 is SGDLS and CDR2 is YYNGEE. CDR3 length: 14 residues. V was cut by 3 bases and J by 5 bases, with 9 bases left in between. CDR3 loop: CASSGGTNNSPLHF. CDR3 nucleotides: TGTGCCAGCAGCGGGGGCACGAATAATTCACCCCTCCACTTT.

Here the CDR3 reads CASRAPTALTKNIQYF. As DNA, the CDR3 is TGTGCCAGCAGGGCACCAACCGCTCTTACCAAAAACATTCAGTACTTC. The J gene is TRBJ2-4, the V gene TRBV7-3, with D hard to call. V lost 6 bases and J 2 bases, leaving 17 bases between the germline ends. CDR3 length: 16 amino acids. CDR1 SGHTA and CDR2 FQGTGA come from the germline V gene.

This clonotype turned up a few times. The genes are TRBV7-9 and TRBJ1-1; TRBD1 might be the D (6 bases). Trimming shortened V by 3 bases and J by 6 bases, and 14 bases separated the two germline ends. From germline, CDR1 is SEHNR and CDR2 FQNEAQ (reference sequence). The CDR3 covers 14 residues. The DNA for the CDR3 is TGTGCCAGCAGCTTTACAGGGACGCACGCTGAAGCTTTCTTT. Translating it yields CASSFTGTHAEAFF.

This clonotype was recorded a few times. This chain uses TRBV5-5 with TRBJ2-3; D is unclear. The V end was cut by 0 bases, the J end by 1 base, with 6 bases between. The germline CDR1 and CDR2 sequences are SGHKS and YYEKEE (reference sequence). The CDR3 runs 14 residues. The CDR3 sequence is CASSLEVGTDTQYF. The DNA for the CDR3 is TGTGCCAGCAGCTTGGAGGTCGGCACAGATACGCAGTATTTT. Complete variable domain (other parts from reference TRBV5-5 and TRBJ2-3): DAGVTQSPTHLIKTRGQQVTLRCSPISGHKSVSWYQQVLGQGPQFIFQYYEKEERGRGNFPDRFSARQFPNYSSELNVNALLLGDSALYLCASSLEVGTDTQYFGPGTRLTVL.

The chain couples TRBV12-3 or TRBV12-4 to TRBJ2-3; possible D gene TRBD2, 7 bases. V lost 6 bases and J 5 bases, leaving 24 bases between the germline ends. The CDR3 contains 17 residues. The CDR3: CASSNPQGGGAIDTQYF. The DNA of the CDR3 is TGTGCCAGCAGCAATCCCCAGGGCGGGGGCGCAATAGATACGCAGTATTTT.

This clonotype was observed at least ten times. V is TRBV12-3 or TRBV12-4 and J is TRBJ1-2; the match to TRBD1 covers 7 bases. The V and J ends lost 5 bases and 2 bases, in that order; junction bases with no gene match: 11. The CDR3 is 16 amino acids. CDR3 in amino acids: CASSDRDSYSNYGYTF. The CDR3, as DNA: TGTGCCAGCAGTGATAGGGACAGCTATTCGAACTATGGCTACACCTTC.